Below are 15 T cell receptor beta chains sequenced from a single sample in a study of cytomegalovirus exposure and HLA in healthy donors. Amplification used 60 Vbeta primers and 13 Jbeta primers. Sequenced by immunoSEQ multiplex PCR; TCRdb stores in-frame clones only, minus some. The repertoire has some 170,000 clones, 60% to 80% of them found once; the top ten carry 8.5% to 10%. Sample: PBMCs. The receptors were sampled from a man between 18 and 29 years old in good health and CMV-seropositive.

This clone was counted only a few times. The CDR3 nucleotides read TGTGCCAGCAACCAGAGGGGGTTTAATGAAAAACTGTTTTTT. This codes for CASNQRGFNEKLFF. This chain joins TRBV7-8 and TRBJ1-4, with a weak D call TRBD1 (6 bases). V was clipped by 7 bases and J by 4 bases, with 13 bases between them. CDR1 and CDR2 (germline): SGHVS, FQNEAQ. This CDR3 comprises 14 residues.

This clone has only a few counts. The CDR3 nucleotides read TGTGCCAGCAGTTACGTTGCAGGGGCTTCGCAAGAGACCCAGTACTTC. Protein product: CASSYVAGASQETQYF. The chain has TRBV6-5 and TRBJ2-5, with a weak D call TRBD1 (6 bases). Germline CDR1 is MNHEY and CDR2 is SVGAGI. The CDR3 sequence is 16 residues long. V gave up 2 bases and J gave up 2 bases, with 15 bases separating them.

The rearrangement joins TRBV20-1 to TRBJ2-1, with no clear D. Germline V gene sequence: CDR1 DFQATT, CDR2 SNEGSKA (reference sequence). The CDR3 extends over 11 amino acids. Trimming left V 0 bases short and J 8 bases short, with 5 bases between. The CDR3 DNA sequence: TGCAGTGCTAGAGATAGCTATGAGCAGTTCTTC. Translating gives CSARDSYEQFF.

The J gene is TRBJ2-2, the V gene TRBV19, with TRBD1 as a possible D gene (5 bases). The V gene's germline CDR1 is LNHDA and CDR2 SQIVND (reference sequence). This CDR3 has 14 amino acids. V lost 3 bases and J 7 bases, leaving 12 bases between the germline ends. CDR3 in amino acids: CASSIRVTGGELFF. DNA of the CDR3: TGTGCCAGTAGTATCCGGGTTACAGGCGGGGAGCTGTTTTTT.

This clone was seen just once. The V gene is TRBV4-1, the J gene TRBJ2-3; tentatively, D is TRBD2 (5 bases). The V gene lost 4 bases and the J gene lost 4 bases, with 24 bases spanning the gap. The CDR3 runs 18 residues. CDR1 and CDR2 (germline): MGHRA, YSYEKL. The CDR3 here is CASSRGRYRGLSADTQYF. CDR3 sequence (DNA): TGCGCCAGCAGCCGAGGAAGGTACCGAGGGTTGTCTGCAGATACGCAGTATTTT.

The chain has TRBV6-1 and TRBJ2-2; a possible D gene is TRBD1 (6 bases). The V and J ends lost 2 bases and 2 bases respectively, with 12 bases between them. The CDR3 spans 16 residues. Germline V gives CDR1 MNHNS, CDR2 SASEGT. In nucleotides, the CDR3 is TGTGCCAGCAGTGAATTTGGACAGATTAACACCGGGGAGCTGTTTTTT. Translating it yields CASSEFGQINTGELFF.

The chain combines TRBV11-2 with TRBJ2-7; the D gene is possibly TRBD1 (6 bases). Per germline, CDR1 SGHAT and CDR2 FQNNGV. V shed 8 bases and J shed 3 bases, with 11 bases lying between them. The CDR3 consists of 12 residues. The CDR3 loop reads CASGQGIYEQYF. DNA for the CDR3: TGTGCCAGCGGGCAGGGGATCTACGAGCAGTACTTC.

This sequence joins TRBV29-1 and TRBJ2-1; maybe TRBD2 (6 bases). Germline V gene lookup returns CDR1 SQVTM and CDR2 ANQGSEA. CDR3 length: 13 residues. V gave up 6 bases and J gave up 3 bases, with 12 bases separating them. The CDR3 protein is CSVGGRNYNEQFF. CDR3 in DNA: TGCAGCGTGGGGGGTCGAAACTACAATGAGCAGTTCTTC.

As regards this clone: Other DNA sequences in this sample translate to the same CDR3. V gene TRBV30 combines with J gene TRBJ1-1; 10 bases line up with TRBD1. The CDR3 covers 13 residues. Per germline, CDR1 GTSNPN and CDR2 SVGIG (reference sequence). The trim removed 0 bases at V and 9 bases at J, leaving 4 bases unmatched. CDR3 bases: TGTGCCTGGAGTGTGGGGACAGGGGCTAAAGCTTTCTTT. It is translated as CAWSVGTGAKAFF.

The V call is TRBV27, the J call TRBJ2-1; D is unclear. The V and J ends lost 4 bases and 8 bases respectively, with 15 bases between them. This CDR3 spans 14 amino acids. Looked up from germline, CDR1 is MNHEY and CDR2 is SMNVEV (reference sequence). DNA of the CDR3: TGTGCCAGCAGTTCAAAGCGATTACGGGATGAGCAGTTCTTC. Translation: CASSSKRLRDEQFF.

In nucleotides, the CDR3 is TGTGCCAGCAGCGCCTGGGACTTCTATGGCTACACCTTC. Translating it yields CASSAWDFYGYTF. The chain uses TRBV9 and TRBJ1-2; D may be TRBD1 (5 bases). Trimming left V 3 bases short and J 4 bases short, with 10 bases between. Germline loops: CDR1 SGDLS, CDR2 YYNGEE. The CDR3 has 13 amino acids. Full variable domain (missing parts from reference TRBV9 and TRBJ1-2): DSGVTQTPKHLITATGQRVTLRCSPRSGDLSVYWYQQSLDQGLQFLIQYYNGEERAKGNILERFSAQQFPDLHSELNLSSLELGDSALYFCASSAWDFYGYTFGSGTRLTVV.

This chain connects TRBV30 to TRBJ2-1, with TRBD2 identical over 7 bases. Germline loops: CDR1 GTSNPN, CDR2 SVGIG (reference sequence). The CDR3 totals 13 residues. V lost 2 bases, J lost 9 bases, and 7 bases stayed unmatched. The CDR3 nucleotides read TGTGCCTGGAGTCTCACTAGCGTAGGTGAGCAGTTCTTC. Translation gives CAWSLTSVGEQFF.

This chain uses TRBV16 with TRBJ2-4; TRBD2 aligns across 8 bases. The J segment lost 12 bases and the V segment lost 4 bases, leaving 5 bases of the junction unmatched. CDR1 and CDR2 from the germline V gene are KGHSY and FQNENV. The CDR3 is 12 residues long. The CDR3 coding sequence is TGTGCCAGCAGCCTCCCGGGAGGGAATCAGTACTTC. As protein: CASSLPGGNQYF.

Comment on this clone: The same CDR3 also results from other DNA sequences found in this sample. The chain joins TRBV18 to TRBJ2-1, with 11 bases lining up with TRBD2. V gave up 3 bases and J gave up 2 bases; unmatched junction bases: 3. This CDR3 spans 16 amino acids. CDR1 and CDR2 from the germline V gene are KGHSH and LQKENI. The CDR3 DNA follows: TGTGCCAGCTCACCCATACTAGCGGGAGCCTACAATGAGCAGTTCTTC. As protein: CASSPILAGAYNEQFF.

The J gene is TRBJ1-5, the V gene TRBV10-2, with D unresolved. Trimming removed 6 bases from V and 1 base from J, with 7 bases in between. The CDR3 has 13 amino acids. The V gene's germline CDR1 is WSHSY and CDR2 SAAADI. CDR3 bases: TGCGCCAGCAGGGGGAGCAGCAATCAGCCCCAGCATTTT. Protein sequence: CASRGSSNQPQHF.